These 9 T cell receptor beta chains share one sample of origin, sequenced in a study of blood T cell repertoires in COVID-19. TCRdb's copy holds only in-frame clones and misses some; the assay was immunoSEQ multiplex PCR. The data hold about 59,000 clones, with around 90% observed a single time. Material for sequencing was peripheral blood. The receptors here all came from an elderly man with acute or convalescent COVID-19.

This clone was seen only once. The chain has TRBV21-1 and TRBJ2-5; TRBD1 is the table's D call and was not checked against the DNA. TRBV21-1 constitutes a pseudogene. CDR3 length: 15 residues. The CDR3 nucleotides are TGTGCCAGCAGCACCCCCGGACAGGCCCAAGAGACCCAGTACTTC. Its protein is CASSTPGQAQETQYF.

The genes are TRBV7-9 and TRBJ1-3, with D maybe TRBD1 (5 bases). Trimming removed 4 bases from V and 0 bases from J, with 10 bases in between. CDR3 size: 15 residues. Germline V CDR1 and CDR2: SEHNR, FQNEAQ (reference sequence). The CDR3 DNA follows: TGTGCCAGCAGCTCGGACATGAGCTCTGGAAACACCATATATTTT. Translated, it gives CASSSDMSSGNTIYF.

The rearrangement joins TRBV7-9 to TRBJ2-1, with TRBD2 matching over 7 bases. The CDR3 loop spans 16 amino acids. Trimming at V came to 5 bases and at J to 4 bases, leaving 11 bases not matched to a gene. CDR1 SEHNR and CDR2 FQNEAQ come from the germline V gene (reference sequence). In DNA, the CDR3 is TGTGCCAGCAGCCCCCAGGGCGGGGGAAGGTACAATGAGCAGTTCTTC. Its translation is CASSPQGGGRYNEQFF.

V usage is TRBV27 and J usage is TRBJ2-7, with D possibly being TRBD2 (7 bases). Per germline, CDR1 MNHEY and CDR2 SMNVEV (reference sequence). Trimming took off 7 bases at V and 4 bases at J, with 14 bases between the two ends. The CDR3 runs to 13 residues. DNA for the CDR3: TGTGCCAGCAAGGGGGGGAATAGATACGAGCAGTACTTC. Residues: CASKGGNRYEQYF.

The chain recombines TRBV5-1 with TRBJ1-1; 7 nucleotides match TRBD1. The trim removed 0 bases at V and 1 base at J, leaving 0 bases unmatched. This CDR3 has 14 residues. CDR1 SGHRS and CDR2 YFSETQ come from the germline V gene. Written as DNA, the CDR3 is TGCGCCAGCAGCTTGGACAGGGGGAACACTGAAGCTTTCTTT. This translates into CASSLDRGNTEAFF.

V and J are TRBV10-3 and TRBJ2-7, with 11 bases aligning to TRBD1. The J segment lost 2 bases and the V segment lost 3 bases, leaving 3 bases of the junction unmatched. The CDR3 is 15 residues long. Germline loops: CDR1 ENHRY, CDR2 SYGVKD. CDR3 DNA: TGTGCCATCAGTGACCGGACAGGGGGCCCCTACGAGCAGTACTTC. It specifies CAISDRTGGPYEQYF.

V gene TRBV27 combines with J gene TRBJ1-1; 10 bases agree with TRBD1. The CDR3 is 17 residues long. The germline CDR1 and CDR2 sequences are MNHEY and SMNVEV (reference sequence). The junction had 13 bases not matched to a gene; V was cut back by 6 bases and J by 3 bases. CDR3 in amino acids: CASRSFTGTGDYTEAFF. The CDR3 DNA reads as TGTGCCAGCAGATCCTTTACCGGGACAGGGGATTACACTGAAGCTTTCTTT.

This chain joins TRBV3-1 (or the pseudogene TRBV3-2) and TRBJ1-2; 8 bases agree with TRBD1. Germline V lookup: CDR1 LGHDT, CDR2 YNNKEL (reference sequence). Trimming removed 3 bases from V and 5 bases from J; junction bases left unmatched: 5. The CDR3 is made up of 14 amino acids. CDR3 residues: CASSHPDREYGYTF. CDR3 coding DNA: TGTGCCAGCAGCCACCCGGACAGGGAGTATGGCTACACCTTC.

V and J are TRBV7-2 and TRBJ1-5; no clear D. Trimming took off 3 bases at V and 9 bases at J, with 9 bases between the two ends. The length of the CDR3 is 12 residues. Germline CDR1 and CDR2: SGHTA and FQGNSA. The CDR3 is CASSLSPGPQHF. Written as DNA, the CDR3 is TGTGCCAGCAGCTTGAGTCCTGGGCCCCAGCATTTT. Full variable domain (rest looked up from reference TRBV7-2 and TRBJ1-5): GAGVSQSPSNKVTEKGKDVELRCDPISGHTALYWYRQSLGQGLEFLIYFQGNSAPDKSGLPSDRFSAERTGGSVSTLTIQRTQQEDSAVYLCASSLSPGPQHFGDGTRLSIL.